This T cell receptor (beta chain) comes out of a study of CD4 T cells in relation to SARS-CoV-2 and coronaviruses. Study as a whole: Convalescent donors were aged about 21 to 72, with median approximately 40 years. The restricting HLA molecule for shared crossreactive spike epitopes was mapped. Study observations and caveats: Crossreactivity was assessed only for spike protein, not other viral proteins.

Uncultured naive and memory CD4+ T cells supplied DNA for deep TCR-beta sequencing. TCRdb's copy holds only in-frame clones and misses some; the assay was immunoSEQ multiplex PCR. The table includes around 37,000 clones, approximately 85% detected once. Concerning this clone itself: Antigen: not known.

CDR3 length: 13 residues. Trimming took off 8 bases at V and 3 bases at J, with 13 bases between the two ends. The germline V gene has CDR1 MDHEN and CDR2 SYDVKM. Sequencing was carried out using memory CD4+ T cells from PBMCs. This receptor was identified in an adult with COVID-19. The chain uses TRBV28 and TRBJ1-1; D is uncertain. CDR3 residues: CASLPRGYTEAFF. CDR3 sequence (DNA): TGTGCCAGCCTTCCCCGAGGATACACTGAAGCTTTCTTT.